A single sample gave rise to the 31 T cell receptor beta chains below, sequenced in a study of T cell repertoires in cytomegalovirus infection. No antigens are known for them. TCRdb fed the reads into MiXCR, producing one record per CDR3 protein. Of roughly 350,000 distinct CDR3 sequences listed, about 34% are singletons. This material consisted of cultured PBMCs, taken from culture after CMV antigen stimulation. All receptors derive from a human donor in good health (CMV status not recorded). Some clones in this sample may be carry-over from other donors' samples.

Note on this clonotype: The germline gene is not matched at one end of the junction; a read error may be the cause. The chain carries TRBV7-9 and TRBJ1-2; 10 positions match TRBD1. Germline assignment: CDR1 SEHNR and CDR2 FQNEAQ (reference sequence). The CDR3 length is 18 residues. The CDR3 sequence: CARSLQGTGATPYYGYTF. CDR3 bases: TGTGCCAGAAGCTTACAGGGGACAGGGGCGACCCCTTACTATGGCTACACCTTC. Based on the CDR3 plus reference TRBV7-9 and TRBJ1-2, the full variable domain is DTGVSQNPRHKITKRGQNVTFRCDPISEHNRLYWYRQTLGQGPEFLTYFQNEAQLEKSRLLSDRFSAERPKGSFSTLEIQRTEQGDSAMYLCARSLQGTGATPYYGYTFGSGTRLTVV.

This clonotype was seen a handful of times. The chain carries TRBV7-9 and TRBJ2-2, with 13 bases identical to TRBD2. V lost 3 bases, J lost 4 bases, and 8 bases stayed unmatched. The length of the CDR3 is 18 residues. CDR1 is SEHNR, CDR2 FQNEAQ, per germline (reference sequence). The chain's CDR3 is CASSFPGTSGKVTGELFF. DNA of the CDR3: TGTGCCAGCAGCTTCCCAGGGACTAGCGGGAAAGTCACCGGGGAGCTGTTTTTT.

The rearrangement uses TRBV28 and TRBJ1-6; D gene unclear. The CDR3 runs 14 residues. V dropped 5 bases and J dropped 3 bases, with 8 bases sitting between them. CDR1 MDHEN and CDR2 SYDVKM come from the germline V gene. As DNA, the CDR3 is TGTGCCAGCAGTCCAGCGAGCTATAATTCACCCCTCCACTTT. Translated, it gives CASSPASYNSPLHF.

This chain links TRBV12-3 or TRBV12-4 with TRBJ1-5, with 7 bases identical to TRBD1. The CDR3 runs to 14 residues. V lost 3 bases, J lost 5 bases, and 4 bases stayed unmatched. CDR3: CASSLEGADQPQHF. CDR3 coding DNA: TGTGCCAGCAGTTTGGAGGGGGCGGATCAGCCCCAGCATTTT.

In this sample, this clonotype turned up a few times. V gene TRBV27 combines with J gene TRBJ2-1, with 10 bases identical to TRBD2. Per the germline V gene, CDR1 is MNHEY and CDR2 is SMNVEV (reference sequence). CDR3 length equals 15 residues. Unmatched junction bases numbered 5, after V lost 6 bases and J lost 3 bases. The CDR3 DNA reads as TGTGCCAGCAGGAAAGCGGGAGGGATCTACAATGAGCAGTTCTTC. Its protein product is CASRKAGGIYNEQFF.

This clonotype was picked up a small number of times. The rearrangement uses TRBV10-3 and TRBJ1-1; 7 bases agree with TRBD1. This CDR3 is built from 13 residues. Per the germline V gene, CDR1 is ENHRY and CDR2 is SYGVKD. V shed 8 bases and J 7 bases; nucleotides not matched to a gene: 10. The CDR3 region is CAISLDRNVEAFF. CDR3 nucleotide sequence: TGTGCCATCTCGCTGGACAGGAACGTTGAAGCTTTCTTT.

This clonotype has ten or more counts. The chain employs TRBV7-2 and TRBJ1-5, with D maybe TRBD1 (5 bases). The V end lost 5 bases, the J end lost 11 bases, and 16 bases lay between the germline ends. Germline CDR1 SGHTA, CDR2 FQGNSA. The CDR3 runs to 13 residues. CDR3 nucleotide sequence: TGTGCCAGCAGCCCCAGCCAGGGAGGGGCCCAGCATTTT. It encodes CASSPSQGGAQHF. Using reference TRBV7-2 and TRBJ1-5 for the parts outside the CDR3, the full variable domain is GAGVSQSPSNKVTEKGKDVELRCDPISGHTALYWYRQSLGQGLEFLIYFQGNSAPDKSGLPSDRFSAERTGGSVSTLTIQRTQQEDSAVYLCASSPSQGGAQHFGDGTRLSIL.

This clonotype was counted between two and nine times. This sequence joins TRBV18 and TRBJ1-5; TRBD1 is a possible D gene (5 bases). Per the germline V gene, CDR1 is KGHSH and CDR2 is LQKENI. V was cut by 5 bases and J by 4 bases, with 15 bases left in between. CDR3 length: 15 residues. In nucleotides, the CDR3 is TGTGCCAGCTCATCAACCATGGGGGTAAATCAGCCCCAGCATTTT. Translation: CASSSTMGVNQPQHF.

DNA of the CDR3: TGTGCCACCAGCAGAGTTGCAGGGGTGAGGAGTCAGCCCCAGCATTTT. Amino acid sequence: CATSRVAGVRSQPQHF. The chain carries TRBV15 and TRBJ1-5; D may be TRBD1 (6 bases). The CDR3 totals 16 residues. Trimming took 1 base from V and 6 from J, leaving 16 bases between them. CDR1 is LNHNV, CDR2 YYDKDF, per germline (reference sequence).

The genes are TRBV19 and TRBJ1-5; 7 bases fit TRBD1. V dropped 3 bases and J dropped 4; count of bases not matched to a gene: 6. Looked up from germline, CDR1 is LNHDA and CDR2 is SQIVND (reference sequence). This CDR3 has 15 amino acids. This CDR3 reads CASSIVTGRNQPQHF. The CDR3 coding sequence is TGTGCCAGTAGTATCGTGACAGGGCGGAATCAGCCCCAGCATTTT.

This clonotype was counted ten times or more. V is TRBV7-2 and J is TRBJ2-3, with D possibly TRBD1 on 6 matching bases. This CDR3 spans 18 amino acids. The ends were cut back, 2 bases at V and 1 base at J, with 19 bases in the middle. Germline CDR1 is SGHTA and CDR2 is FQGNSA. For the CDR3, the DNA is TGTGCCAGCAGCTTAAACTTAGGACCGGGACATGGCACAGATACGCAGTATTTT. It specifies CASSLNLGPGHGTDTQYF.

The CDR3 spells CASSVGLPTSRNEQFF. The CDR3 DNA follows: TGTGCCAGCAGCGTAGGGTTGCCCACTAGTCGGAATGAGCAGTTCTTC. The V call is TRBV9, the J call TRBJ2-1; possibly TRBD2 for D (5 bases). This CDR3 is 16 amino acids long. In germline, CDR1 is SGDLS, CDR2 YYNGEE. Deletions cut 0 bases from V and 7 bases from J, with 17 bases between.

This sequence joins TRBV6-1 and TRBJ1-5; tentatively, D is TRBD1 (5 bases). The CDR3 length is 16 residues. Germline V gene sequence: CDR1 MNHNS, CDR2 SASEGT. The V gene lost 5 bases and the J gene lost 0 bases, with 14 bases spanning the gap. CDR3 sequence (DNA): TGTGCCAGCAGTCGACACGGACAAGATAGCAATCAGCCCCAGCATTTT. Translating gives CASSRHGQDSNQPQHF.

V gene TRBV29-1 combines with J gene TRBJ2-3; 9 nucleotides match TRBD1. This CDR3 is built from 13 residues. With V trimmed by 7 bases and J by 2 bases, 4 bases remained unmatched. CDR1 is SQVTM, CDR2 ANQGSEA, per germline. The CDR3 is CSGDRVDTDTQYF. For the CDR3, the DNA is TGCAGCGGGGACAGGGTGGACACAGATACGCAGTATTTT.

This clonotype was observed a few times. The chain combines TRBV7-2 with TRBJ1-5; no clear D gene. The length of the CDR3 is 15 residues. V lost 1 base and J 2 bases, leaving 9 bases between the germline ends. Per germline, CDR1 SGHTA and CDR2 FQGNSA. The CDR3 here is CASSLVTYGNQPQHF. The DNA of the CDR3 is TGTGCCAGCAGCTTAGTAACGTATGGCAATCAGCCCCAGCATTTT.

The chain combines TRBV30 with TRBJ1-4; a possible D gene is TRBD1 (6 bases). V lost 0 bases to trimming and J lost 9 bases, with 11 bases between them. CDR3 size: 13 residues. The germline gives CDR1 GTSNPN, CDR2 SVGIG (reference sequence). CDR3 loop: CAWSVLDRKKLFF. In DNA form, the CDR3 reads TGTGCCTGGAGTGTACTTGACAGGAAAAAACTGTTTTTT.

The rearrangement uses TRBV7-6 and TRBJ2-1; either TRBD1 or TRBD2 may fit D (6 bases each). From germline, CDR1 is SGHVS and CDR2 FNYEAQ. Trimming left V 5 bases short and J 0 bases short, with 11 bases between. The CDR3 has 15 residues. In DNA form, the CDR3 reads TGTGCCAGCAGCCCTAGGGGGGTCTCCTACAATGAGCAGTTCTTC. Translated, it gives CASSPRGVSYNEQFF.

Only a few counts were recorded for this clonotype. V gene TRBV12-3 or TRBV12-4 combines with J gene TRBJ1-5, with D possibly being TRBD1 (5 bases). This CDR3 spans 14 amino acids. Trimming removed 7 bases at V and 5 bases at J, with 15 bases between. CDR3 bases: TGTGCCAGCAATTGGGGGAGGGTCCATCAGCCCCAGCATTTT. Amino acid sequence: CASNWGRVHQPQHF.

The V and J genes are TRBV20-1 and TRBJ1-5, with 8 bases that match TRBD1. The germline gives CDR1 DFQATT, CDR2 SNEGSKA (reference sequence). The ends lost 0 bases at V and 5 bases at J; junction bases unmatched: 6. The CDR3 loop spans 15 amino acids. The CDR3 nucleotides read TGCAGTGCTAGAGAGATTCAGGGGGCAGATCAGCCCCAGCATTTT. This sequence encodes CSAREIQGADQPQHF.

The DNA for the CDR3 is TGTGCCAGCGGTTCAGGGGGCGAGCAGTACTTC. This codes for CASGSGGEQYF. The chain carries TRBV12-3 or TRBV12-4 and TRBJ2-7; TRBD1 aligns across 7 bases. V was clipped by 8 bases and J by 6 bases; unmatched bases: 4. The CDR3 extends over 11 amino acids.

The table lists this clonotype with a few counts. The chain joins TRBV12-3 or TRBV12-4 to TRBJ1-1; TRBD1 agrees at 7 bases. This CDR3 region has 18 residues. Trimming at V came to 4 bases and at J to 4 bases, leaving 18 bases not matched to a gene. The CDR3 nucleotides are TGTGCCAGCAGTTCCGCCGCGAGGGGGCTGGCTGGCGGCACTGAAGCTTTCTTT. Translated, it gives CASSSAARGLAGGTEAFF.

This clonotype was counted only a few times. The chain employs TRBV7-2 and TRBJ2-1; D gene unclear. The germline V gene has CDR1 SGHTA and CDR2 FQGNSA. The CDR3 is 14 residues long. The germline V and J ends were trimmed by 4 bases and 8 bases, with 15 bases remaining between them. CDR3 region: CASSSWTRRDEQFF. The CDR3 DNA reads TGTGCCAGCAGCTCTTGGACCCGACGGGATGAGCAGTTCTTC.

This clonotype came up a few times. The V and J genes are TRBV19 and TRBJ1-2; D is possibly TRBD1 (5 bases). Looked up from germline, CDR1 is LNHDA and CDR2 is SQIVND (reference sequence). The germline V and J ends were trimmed by 5 bases and 3 bases, with 10 bases remaining between them. CDR3 length: 13 amino acids. The CDR3 sequence: CASSPGTDYGYTF. As DNA, the CDR3 is TGTGCCAGTAGTCCCGGGACGGACTATGGCTACACCTTC.

The table lists this clonotype with a few counts. V is TRBV6-1 and J is TRBJ2-4; 9 bases match TRBD1. The junction had 9 bases not matched to a gene; V was cut back by 8 bases and J by 7 bases. Germline V CDR1 and CDR2: MNHNS, SASEGT. The CDR3 is 14 amino acids. CDR3 sequence: CASWTGEVLNIQYF. The CDR3 DNA reads as TGTGCCAGCTGGACAGGGGAAGTTTTGAACATTCAGTACTTC.

The chain employs TRBV7-2 and TRBJ2-7; 9 nucleotides match TRBD2. Per germline, CDR1 SGHTA and CDR2 FQGNSA. The V segment lost 3 bases and the J segment 2 bases; nucleotides outside the gene matches: 5. The CDR3 totals 15 residues. CDR3 protein: CASSLASGTTYEQYF. DNA for the CDR3: TGTGCCAGCAGCTTGGCTAGCGGGACTACCTACGAGCAGTACTTC. Full variable domain (outside the CDR3, taken from reference TRBV7-2 and TRBJ2-7): GAGVSQSPSNKVTEKGKDVELRCDPISGHTALYWYRQSLGQGLEFLIYFQGNSAPDKSGLPSDRFSAERTGGSVSTLTIQRTQQEDSAVYLCASSLASGTTYEQYFGPGTRLTVT.

The chain joins TRBV12-3 or TRBV12-4 to TRBJ2-7; TRBD2 might be the D (5 bases). V dropped 8 bases and J dropped 2 bases, with 13 bases sitting between them. This CDR3 is built from 13 residues. The CDR3 spells CASQRYGAYEQYF. The CDR3 DNA reads TGTGCCAGCCAGCGTTACGGGGCCTACGAGCAGTACTTC.

There are a few counts of this clonotype. In nucleotides, the CDR3 is TGCGCCAGCAGCCAAGATGGGACTAGACATGAGACCCAGTACTTC. Its protein is CASSQDGTRHETQYF. V usage is TRBV4-1 and J usage is TRBJ2-5; TRBD2 agrees at 8 bases. V shed 0 bases and J 5 bases; nucleotides not matched to a gene: 5. Germline V gene data show CDR1 as MGHRA and CDR2 as YSYEKL. The CDR3 length is 15 residues.

J is TRBJ2-3 and V is TRBV29-1; TRBD2 is a possible D gene (6 bases). Trimming cost V 8 bases and J 2 bases, with 20 bases left between them. The germline gives CDR1 SQVTM, CDR2 ANQGSEA. The CDR3 sequence is 15 residues long. CDR3 nucleotides: TGCAGCCTAACATCTCCCAGCGGGCTCACAGATACGCAGTATTTT. Translating it yields CSLTSPSGLTDTQYF.

V is TRBV3-1 and J is TRBJ2-1, with a possible D match to TRBD1 (5 bases). Germline assignment: CDR1 LGHDT and CDR2 YNNKEL (reference sequence). This CDR3 comprises 12 residues. V lost 1 base and J 14 bases, leaving 12 bases between the germline ends. The chain's CDR3 is CASSQGVLGEFF. The CDR3 DNA is TGTGCCAGCAGCCAAGGTGTTTTAGGGGAGTTCTTC.

J is TRBJ1-4 and V is TRBV11-3; D is ambiguous. Trimming stripped 4 bases from V and 0 bases from J, with 9 bases between. The CDR3 contains 15 residues. Germline loops: CDR1 SGHNT, CDR2 YENEEA. The CDR3 DNA sequence: TGTGCCAGCAGCTCGTCAGGTACAACTAATGAAAAACTGTTTTTT. Translating gives CASSSSGTTNEKLFF. Full variable domain (rest looked up from reference TRBV11-3 and TRBJ1-4): EAGVVQSPRYKIIEKKQPVAFWCNPISGHNTLYWYLQNLGQGPELLIRYENEEAVDDSQLPKDRFSAERLKGVDSTLKIQPAELGDSAVYLCASSSSGTTNEKLFFGSGTQLSVL.

The chain is built from TRBV7-9 and TRBJ2-1, with D possibly TRBD1 on 5 matching bases. V was shortened by 4 bases and J by 0 bases, with 10 bases between the two germline ends. This CDR3 is built from 15 residues. Germline V lookup: CDR1 SEHNR, CDR2 FQNEAQ (reference sequence). CDR3 sequence (DNA): TGTGCCAGCAGCTCGCGGACAAACTCCTACAATGAGCAGTTCTTC. Translating it yields CASSSRTNSYNEQFF.